This record concerns one T cell receptor beta chain sequence. Its target antigen remains unknown. No qualities accompany the bases; no much larger clone lies one base away. TCRbeta CDR3 regions were amplified from genomic DNA using the immunoSEQ Assay, a bias-controlled multiplex PCR. In the authors' own workflow: The number of nucleated cells in each sample was estimated from the amplification of reference gene primers within the assay. Sequence reads were collapsed and filtered to measure the absolute abundance of every unique TCRbeta CDR3 rearrangement. For each sample, productive Simpson clonality was calculated as the square root of Simpson's diversity index over productive rearrangements. The clones in this table, taken by TCRdb from immuneACCESS, are in-frame only. Not every clone is retained; where verified, under half of the shortfall comes from an unresolved V gene, and the cause of the rest is unknown. V and J calls and clone size come straight from that table; D and trimming were deduced from the DNA. Recorded for this sample are around 41,000 clones; 65% to 85% of them occurred a single time. The ten most abundant clones make up 44% of the sample.

This record comes from a study of blood T cell repertoires in COVID-19 (dated by TCRdb to the early 2020s). With regard to the full study: Samples covering the acute and convalescent phases of COVID-19 were provided by collaborators in the United States, Italy and Spain. The material from the prospective study consisted of cDNA or gDNA derived from T cells, B-cell-depleted T cells, or PBMCs. Where available, HLA class I and class II types were obtained from metadata supplied by the sample provider rather than from assay-based typing. The samples were drawn from the first 160 participants of the ongoing ImmuneRACE study and from some 1,300 subjects provided by 6 global collaborators. Sample metadata almost always included a de-identified subject ID, COVID-19 status, age in years and sex. Deeply sampled blood TCRbeta repertoires from subjects exposed to, actively infected with, or recovered from COVID-19 were included in the dataset. The repertoires were made available in a free public database intended to serve as a resource for research on the immune response to SARS-CoV-2. What the study reported, not specific to this receptor: The quantity of clinical and demographic metadata differed by source and by participant and was supplied without curation.

Via the germline V gene, CDR1 is MNHEY and CDR2 SVGAGI. V is shortened by 10 bases, J by 2 bases, and the region joining them spans 15 bases. The CDR3, cysteine through phenylalanine, is 14 amino acids long. CDR3 DNA is the only sequence kept; it has 42 bases, read in frame from the first base. The collaborating institutions used their own protocols to collect whole blood in K2EDTA tubes. For TCRbeta analysis, collaborators shipped samples in one of three forms: frozen whole blood, isolated PBMCs, or DNA extracted from either of those sample types. The origin of this receptor is a woman of 80 years or more with active or convalescent COVID-19. This chain joins TRBV6-5 to TRBJ2-1; TRBD2 is a possible D gene, resting on 6 matching bases. Material for sequencing was peripheral blood. The CDR3 has the sequence CATRGETAYNEQFF. The bases are TGTGCCACGCGCGGGGAGACCGCCTACAATGAGCAGTTCTTC.